The clone carrying this TCR beta chain was recorded at least ten times. The antigen remains undetermined. The data derive from a study of Graves' ophthalmopathy and Graves' hyperthyroidism. General study points: In blood, most expanded thyroid clonotypes above 0.001 frequency were also detected.

Germline V gene sequence: CDR1 LGHDT, CDR2 YNNKEL (reference sequence). V was clipped by 2 bases and J by 5 bases, with 16 bases between them. The CDR3 is 15 amino acids. Amplification of the TCR beta CDR3 regions used RNA transcripts (as template). The workflow started with a first-round RT-PCR run with HTBI primers and then moved on to a second-round multiplex PCR. MiXCR, run by TCRdb on the multiplex PCR reads, gives a single entry per CDR3 protein. The sample has fewer than 350,000 distinct CDR3 sequences, roughly a sixth seen once. The chain recombines TRBV3-1 with TRBJ2-7; the D call may be TRBD1 or TRBD2 (5 bases each). Source material: peripheral blood. The TCR sequence derives from an adult man with Graves' ophthalmopathy. The CDR3 is CASSQSGTRRNEQYF. The CDR3 DNA sequence: TGTGCCAGCAGCCAATCCGGGACCCGAAGGAACGAGCAGTACTTC.